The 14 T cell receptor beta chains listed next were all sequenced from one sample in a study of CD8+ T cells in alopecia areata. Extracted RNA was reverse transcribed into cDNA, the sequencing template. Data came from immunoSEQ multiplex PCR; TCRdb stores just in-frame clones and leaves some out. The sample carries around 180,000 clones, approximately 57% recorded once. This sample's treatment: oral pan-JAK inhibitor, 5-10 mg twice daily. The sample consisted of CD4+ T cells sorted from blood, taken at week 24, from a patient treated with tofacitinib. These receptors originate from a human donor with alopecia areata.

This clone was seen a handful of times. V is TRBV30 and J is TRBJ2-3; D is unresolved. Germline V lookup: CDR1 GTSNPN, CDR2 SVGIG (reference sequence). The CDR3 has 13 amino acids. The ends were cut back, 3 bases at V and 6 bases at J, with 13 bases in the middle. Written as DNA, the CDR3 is TGTGCCTGGAGCGGAGTCCCCTTGGATACGCAGTATTTT. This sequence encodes CAWSGVPLDTQYF. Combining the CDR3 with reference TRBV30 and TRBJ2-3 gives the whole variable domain SQTIHQWPATLVQPVGSPLSLECTVEGTSNPNLYWYRQAAGRGLQLLFYSVGIGQISSEVPQNLSASRPQDRQFILSSKKLLLSDSGFYLCAWSGVPLDTQYFGPGTRLTVL.

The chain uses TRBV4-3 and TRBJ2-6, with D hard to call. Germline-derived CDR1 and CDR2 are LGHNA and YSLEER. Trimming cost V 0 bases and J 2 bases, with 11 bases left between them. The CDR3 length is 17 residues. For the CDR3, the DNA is TGCGCCAGCAGCCAAGATACAGTCCGGGCTGGGGCCAACGTCCTGACTTTC. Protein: CASSQDTVRAGANVLTF.

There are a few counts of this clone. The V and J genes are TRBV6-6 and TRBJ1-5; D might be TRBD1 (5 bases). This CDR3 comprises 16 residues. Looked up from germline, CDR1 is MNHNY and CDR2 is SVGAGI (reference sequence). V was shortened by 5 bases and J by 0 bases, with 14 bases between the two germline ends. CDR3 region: CASSPDWGGSNQPQHF. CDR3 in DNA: TGTGCCAGCAGTCCCGACTGGGGGGGTAGCAATCAGCCCCAGCATTTT.

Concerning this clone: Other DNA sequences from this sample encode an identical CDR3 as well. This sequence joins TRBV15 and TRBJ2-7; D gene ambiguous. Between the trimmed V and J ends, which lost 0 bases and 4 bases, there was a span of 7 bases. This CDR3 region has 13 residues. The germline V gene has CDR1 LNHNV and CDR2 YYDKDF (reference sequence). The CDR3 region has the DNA TGTGCCACCAGCAGAGATCGAGTTTACGAGCAGTACTTC. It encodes CATSRDRVYEQYF.

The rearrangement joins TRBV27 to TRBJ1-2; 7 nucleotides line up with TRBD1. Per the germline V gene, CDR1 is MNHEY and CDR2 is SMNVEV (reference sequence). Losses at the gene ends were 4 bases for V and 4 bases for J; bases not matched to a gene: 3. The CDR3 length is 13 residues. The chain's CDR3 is CASSSDRVYGYTF. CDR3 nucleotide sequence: TGTGCCAGCAGTTCCGACAGGGTCTATGGCTACACCTTC.

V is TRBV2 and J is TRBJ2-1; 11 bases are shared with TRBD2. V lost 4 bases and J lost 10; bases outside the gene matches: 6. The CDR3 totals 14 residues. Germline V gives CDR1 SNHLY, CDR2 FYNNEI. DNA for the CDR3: TGTGCCAGCAGTGGACTAGCGGGGCCAGGGGAGCAGTTCTTC. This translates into CASSGLAGPGEQFF.

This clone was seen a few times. The CDR3 DNA follows: TGTGCCAGCAGTTCTCTCGACAAGAAGCTGTTTTTT. It yields the protein CASSSLDKKLFF. V is TRBV6-6 and J is TRBJ2-2; D gene uncertain. V was cut by 4 bases and J by 12 bases, with 12 bases left in between. Germline V lookup: CDR1 MNHNY, CDR2 SVGAGI (reference sequence). The CDR3 contains 12 residues.

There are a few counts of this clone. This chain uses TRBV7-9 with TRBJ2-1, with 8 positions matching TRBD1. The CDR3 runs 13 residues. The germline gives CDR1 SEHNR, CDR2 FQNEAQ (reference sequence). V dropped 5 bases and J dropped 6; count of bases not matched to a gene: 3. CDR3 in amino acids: CASSQGAGNEQFF. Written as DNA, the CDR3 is TGTGCCAGCAGCCAGGGGGCGGGCAATGAGCAGTTCTTC.

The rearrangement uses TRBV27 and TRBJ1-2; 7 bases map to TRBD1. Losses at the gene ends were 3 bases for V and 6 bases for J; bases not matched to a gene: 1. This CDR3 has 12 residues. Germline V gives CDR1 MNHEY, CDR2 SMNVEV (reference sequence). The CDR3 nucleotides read TGTGCCAGCAGTTTTAGGGGGCATGGCTACACCTTC. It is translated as CASSFRGHGYTF.

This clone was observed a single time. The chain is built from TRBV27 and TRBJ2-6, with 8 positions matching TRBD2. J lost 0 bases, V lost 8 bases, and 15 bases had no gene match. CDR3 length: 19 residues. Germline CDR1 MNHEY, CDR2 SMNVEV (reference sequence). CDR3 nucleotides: TGTGCCAGCTCTAGGGTTAGCGGGACCATTAGCTCTGGGGCCAACGTCCTGACTTTC. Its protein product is CASSRVSGTISSGANVLTF.

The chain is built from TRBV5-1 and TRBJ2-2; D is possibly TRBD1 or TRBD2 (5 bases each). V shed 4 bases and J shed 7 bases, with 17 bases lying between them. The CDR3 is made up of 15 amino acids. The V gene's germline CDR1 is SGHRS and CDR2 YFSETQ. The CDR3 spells CASSSGDGADGELFF. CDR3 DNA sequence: TGCGCCAGCAGCAGCGGTGATGGGGCGGACGGGGAGCTGTTTTTT.

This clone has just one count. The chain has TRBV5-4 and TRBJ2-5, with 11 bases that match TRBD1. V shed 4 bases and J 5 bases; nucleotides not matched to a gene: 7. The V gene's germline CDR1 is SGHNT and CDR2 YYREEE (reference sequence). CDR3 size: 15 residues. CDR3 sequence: CASSPGQGARETQYF. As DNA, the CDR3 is TGTGCCAGCAGCCCTGGACAGGGGGCTAGGGAGACCCAGTACTTC.

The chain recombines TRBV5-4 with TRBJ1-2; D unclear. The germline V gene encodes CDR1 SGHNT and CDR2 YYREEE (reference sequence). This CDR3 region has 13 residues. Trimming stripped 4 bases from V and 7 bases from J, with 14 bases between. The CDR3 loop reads CASSAPGLGGYTF. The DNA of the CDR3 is TGTGCCAGCAGCGCACCTGGGTTAGGTGGCTACACCTTC.

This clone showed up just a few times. Here the CDR3 DNA reads TGTGCCAGTAGTTCCCCAGGGGGCGTGAGTACGCAGTATTTT. Protein product: CASSSPGGVSTQYF. The V gene is TRBV19, the J gene TRBJ2-3; TRBD1 aligns across 8 bases. CDR3 length equals 14 residues. Per germline, CDR1 LNHDA and CDR2 SQIVND (reference sequence). The V segment lost 5 bases and the J segment 8 bases; nucleotides outside the gene matches: 9.